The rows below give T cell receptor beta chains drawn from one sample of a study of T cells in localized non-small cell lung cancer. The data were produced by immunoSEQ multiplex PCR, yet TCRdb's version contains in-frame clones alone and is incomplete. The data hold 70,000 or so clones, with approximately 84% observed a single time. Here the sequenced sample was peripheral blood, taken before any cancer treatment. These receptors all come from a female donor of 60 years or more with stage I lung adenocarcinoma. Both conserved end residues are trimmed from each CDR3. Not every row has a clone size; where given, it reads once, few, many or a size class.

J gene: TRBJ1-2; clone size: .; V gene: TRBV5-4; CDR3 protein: ASSLDLEGLRGYT
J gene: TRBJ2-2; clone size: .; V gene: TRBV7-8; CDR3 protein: ASSSFRGGADTGELF
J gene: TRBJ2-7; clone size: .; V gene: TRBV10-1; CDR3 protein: ASSDPGSYEQY
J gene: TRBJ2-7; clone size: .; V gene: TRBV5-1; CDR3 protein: ASSLKSGDRGSYEQY
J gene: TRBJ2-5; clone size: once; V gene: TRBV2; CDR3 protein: ASSEPSGRAKKTQY
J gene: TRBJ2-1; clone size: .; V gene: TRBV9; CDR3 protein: ASSVVPGSYNEQF
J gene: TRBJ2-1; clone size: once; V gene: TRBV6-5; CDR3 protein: ASSYVAVDPREQF
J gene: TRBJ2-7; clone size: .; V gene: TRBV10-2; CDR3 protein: ASSAELRLWY
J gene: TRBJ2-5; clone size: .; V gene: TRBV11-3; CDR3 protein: ASSAASKETQY
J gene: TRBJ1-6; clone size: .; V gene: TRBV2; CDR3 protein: ASRITGGESPLH
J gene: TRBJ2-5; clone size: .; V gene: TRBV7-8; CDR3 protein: ASQEAETQY
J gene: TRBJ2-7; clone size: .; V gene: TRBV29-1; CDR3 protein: SVLNTASSYEQY
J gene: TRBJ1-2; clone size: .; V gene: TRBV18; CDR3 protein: ASSTGQNYGYT
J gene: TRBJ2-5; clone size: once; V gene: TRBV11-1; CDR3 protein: ASSPARQETQY
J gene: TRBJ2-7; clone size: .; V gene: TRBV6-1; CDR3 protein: ASSMQDYEQY
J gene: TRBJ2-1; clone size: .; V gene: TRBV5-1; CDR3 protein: ASSLGQGGGHEQF
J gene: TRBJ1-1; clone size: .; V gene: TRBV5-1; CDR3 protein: ASSLGGRAEAF
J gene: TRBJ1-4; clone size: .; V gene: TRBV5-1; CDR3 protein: ASRRDGRPGEKLF
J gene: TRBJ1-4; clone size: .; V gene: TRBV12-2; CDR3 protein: ASRFRGRRRNEKLF
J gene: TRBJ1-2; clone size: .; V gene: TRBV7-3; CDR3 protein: ASSYDRGLGYT
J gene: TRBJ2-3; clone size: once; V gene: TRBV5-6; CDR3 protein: ASSLAFTDTQY
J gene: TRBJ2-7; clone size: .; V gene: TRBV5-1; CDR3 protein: ASSFSGGAYEQY
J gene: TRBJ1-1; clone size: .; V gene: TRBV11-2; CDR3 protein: ASSLDLTSPRPNTEAF
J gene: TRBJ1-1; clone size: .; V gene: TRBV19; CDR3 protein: ASSTGQGRYTEAF
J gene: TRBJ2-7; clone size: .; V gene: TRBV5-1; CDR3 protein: ASSSDPGRREQY
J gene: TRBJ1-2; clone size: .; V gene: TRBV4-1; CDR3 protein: ASSQDRGQPAYGYT
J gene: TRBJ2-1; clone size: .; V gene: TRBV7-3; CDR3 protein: ASSRTTGRGEEQF
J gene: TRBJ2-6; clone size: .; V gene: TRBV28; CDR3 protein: ASSSSGGGSGANVLT
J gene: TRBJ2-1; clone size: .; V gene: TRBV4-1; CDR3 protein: ASSQDGRRGSEQF